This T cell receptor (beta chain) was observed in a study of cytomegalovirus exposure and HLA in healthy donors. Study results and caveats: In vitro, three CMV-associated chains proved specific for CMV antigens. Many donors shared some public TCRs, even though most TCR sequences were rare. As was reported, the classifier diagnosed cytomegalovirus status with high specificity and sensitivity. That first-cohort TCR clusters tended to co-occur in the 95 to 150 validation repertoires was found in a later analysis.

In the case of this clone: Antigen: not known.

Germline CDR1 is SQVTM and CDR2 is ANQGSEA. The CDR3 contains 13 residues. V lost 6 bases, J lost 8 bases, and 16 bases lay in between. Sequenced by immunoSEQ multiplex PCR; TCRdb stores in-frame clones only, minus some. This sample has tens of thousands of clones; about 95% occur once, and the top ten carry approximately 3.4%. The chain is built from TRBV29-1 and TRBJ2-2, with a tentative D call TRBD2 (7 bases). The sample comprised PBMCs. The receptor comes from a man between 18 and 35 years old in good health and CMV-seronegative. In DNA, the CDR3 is TGCAGCGTAGAACGGGGGGCCATGGGGGAGCTGTTTTTT. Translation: CSVERGAMGELFF.